This T cell receptor (beta chain) derives from a study of metastatic and nonmetastatic thyroid tumors. Study-level information: Comparison of repertoires was carried out across blood and tumor or nodule tissue from malignant and benign thyroid patients.

This clone occurred many times. Its specificity is not known. Deletions cut 4 bases from V and 7 bases from J, with 20 bases between. This CDR3 is built from 16 residues. Germline lookup yields CDR1 KGHDR and CDR2 SFDVKD. Every patient was untreated before thyroid surgery. General observations from the study: A significant increase in TCR beta diversity was reportedly seen in malignant thyroid tumors relative to benign nodules, in blood and tumor.

Using MiXCR, TCRdb re-called clones from the PCR reads. The table shows more than 15,000 clones, with around 28% occurring only once. This clonotype was sampled from a male donor with papillary thyroid cancer or a benign thyroid nodule (not recorded which). Some clones in this sample may be carry-over from other donors' samples. The chain links TRBV24-1 to TRBJ2-3; possible D gene TRBD1, 6 bases. The sample taken for sequencing was tumor tissue. The CDR3: CATSEEQGPGGYTQYF. The CDR3 DNA is TGTGCCACCAGTGAAGAACAGGGACCTGGGGGTTATACGCAGTATTTT.